This T cell receptor beta chain was recorded in a study of T cells in Graves' hyperthyroidism and ophthalmopathy. RNA transcripts served as the template for amplifying TCR beta CDR3 regions. HTBI primers were used for first-round RT-PCR of the TCR CDR3. In TCRdb, the multiplex PCR reads were re-called with MiXCR into one record per CDR3 protein. The sample records more than 500,000 distinct CDR3 sequences, about 15% being singletons. The CDR3 is 11 residues long. Trimming stripped 5 bases from V and 3 bases from J, with 7 bases between. The germline V gene encodes CDR1 SQVTM and CDR2 ANQGSEA. In this sample, this clonotype turned up many times.

The V call is TRBV29-1, the J call TRBJ1-1, with unresolved D. The clonotype comes from a woman aged 30 to 39 with Graves' ophthalmopathy. The specimen was blood. DNA of the CDR3: TGCAGCGTTCGGACGGACACTGAAGCTTTCTTT. It codes for CSVRTDTEAFF.